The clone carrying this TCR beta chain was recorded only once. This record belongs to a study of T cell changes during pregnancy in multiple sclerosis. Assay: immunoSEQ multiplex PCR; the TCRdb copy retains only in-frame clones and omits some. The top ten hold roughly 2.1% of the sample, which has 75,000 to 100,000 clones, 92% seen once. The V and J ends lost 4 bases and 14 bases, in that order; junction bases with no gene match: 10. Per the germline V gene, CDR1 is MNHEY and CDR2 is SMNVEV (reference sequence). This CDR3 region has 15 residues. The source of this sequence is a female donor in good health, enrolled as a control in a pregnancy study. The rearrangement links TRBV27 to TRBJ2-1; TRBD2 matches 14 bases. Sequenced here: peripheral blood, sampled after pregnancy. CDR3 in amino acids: CASSSPGLAGGLEFF. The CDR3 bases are TGTGCCAGCAGTTCGCCCGGACTAGCGGGAGGACTCGAGTTCTTC.